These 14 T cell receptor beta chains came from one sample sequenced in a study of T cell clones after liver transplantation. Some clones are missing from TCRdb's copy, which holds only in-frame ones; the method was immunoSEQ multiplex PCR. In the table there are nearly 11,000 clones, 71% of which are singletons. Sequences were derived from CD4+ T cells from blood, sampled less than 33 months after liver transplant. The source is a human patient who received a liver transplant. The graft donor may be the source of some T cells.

DNA of the CDR3: TGTGCCAGCAGCTTAGATGGGTGGACTAGCACCTACGAGCAGTACGTC. Residues: CASSLDGWTSTYEQYV. The V and J genes are TRBV11-2 and TRBJ2-7; TRBD2 aligns across 8 bases. CDR3 length equals 16 residues. The V gene's germline CDR1 is SGHAT and CDR2 FQNNGV. Unmatched junction bases numbered 6, after V lost 0 bases and J lost 2 bases.

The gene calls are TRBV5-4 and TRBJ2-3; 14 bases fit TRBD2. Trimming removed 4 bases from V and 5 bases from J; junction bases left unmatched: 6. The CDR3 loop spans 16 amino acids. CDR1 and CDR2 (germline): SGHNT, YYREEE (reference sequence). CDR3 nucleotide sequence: TGTGCCAGCAGCCGGACCGGGACTAGCGGGGGAGATACGCAGTATTTT. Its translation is CASSRTGTSGGDTQYF.

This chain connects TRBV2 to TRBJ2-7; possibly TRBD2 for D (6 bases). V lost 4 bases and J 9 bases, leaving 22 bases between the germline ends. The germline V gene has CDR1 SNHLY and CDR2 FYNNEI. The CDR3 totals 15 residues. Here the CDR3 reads CASSATAVLYGGQYF. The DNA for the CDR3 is TGTGCCAGCAGTGCCACGGCTGTCCTATACGGGGGGCAGTACTTC.

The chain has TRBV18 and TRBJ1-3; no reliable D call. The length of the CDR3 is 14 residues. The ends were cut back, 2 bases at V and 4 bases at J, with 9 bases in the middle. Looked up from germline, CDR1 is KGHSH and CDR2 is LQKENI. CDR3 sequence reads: CASSPGRQGNTIYF. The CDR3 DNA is TGTGCCAGCTCACCAGGGAGGCAGGGAAACACCATATATTTT.

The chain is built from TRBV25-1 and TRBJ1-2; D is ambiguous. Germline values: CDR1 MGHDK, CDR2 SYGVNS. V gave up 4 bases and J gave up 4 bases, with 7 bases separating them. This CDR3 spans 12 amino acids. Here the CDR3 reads CASSVGLYGYTF. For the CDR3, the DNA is TGTGCCAGCAGTGTTGGCCTCTATGGCTACACCTTC.

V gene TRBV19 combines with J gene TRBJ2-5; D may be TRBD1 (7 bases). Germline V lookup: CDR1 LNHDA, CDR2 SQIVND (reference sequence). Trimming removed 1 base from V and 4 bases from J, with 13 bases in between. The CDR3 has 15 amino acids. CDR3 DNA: TGTGCCAGTAGTATAGGGAACAGGGGAGGAGAGACCCAGTACTTC. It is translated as CASSIGNRGGETQYF.

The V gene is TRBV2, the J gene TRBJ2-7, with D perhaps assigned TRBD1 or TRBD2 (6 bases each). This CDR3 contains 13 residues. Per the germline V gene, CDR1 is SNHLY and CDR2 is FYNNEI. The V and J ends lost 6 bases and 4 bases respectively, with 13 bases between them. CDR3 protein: CASRASGAYEQYF. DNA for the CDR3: TGTGCCAGCAGGGCGTCGGGGGCATACGAGCAGTACTTC. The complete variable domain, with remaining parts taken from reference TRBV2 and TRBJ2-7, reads EPEVTQTPSHQVTQMGQEVILRCVPISNHLYFYWYRQILGQKVEFLVSFYNNEISEKSEIFDDQFSVERPDGSNFTLKIRSTKLEDSAMYFCASRASGAYEQYFGPGTRLTVT.

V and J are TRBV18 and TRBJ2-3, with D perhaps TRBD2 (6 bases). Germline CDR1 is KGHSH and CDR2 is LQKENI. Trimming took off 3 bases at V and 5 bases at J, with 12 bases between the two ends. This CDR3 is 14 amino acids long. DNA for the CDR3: TGTGCCAGCTCACCGTCTAGCGTAGAAGATACGCAGTATTTT. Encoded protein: CASSPSSVEDTQYF.

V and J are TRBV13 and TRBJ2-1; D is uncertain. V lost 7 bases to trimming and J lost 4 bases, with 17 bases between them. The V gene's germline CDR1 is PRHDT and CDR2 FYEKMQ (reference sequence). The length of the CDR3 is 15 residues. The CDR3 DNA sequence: TGTGCCAGCACAGGCGGACCCGGTGGGTACAATGAGCAGTTCTTC. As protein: CASTGGPGGYNEQFF.

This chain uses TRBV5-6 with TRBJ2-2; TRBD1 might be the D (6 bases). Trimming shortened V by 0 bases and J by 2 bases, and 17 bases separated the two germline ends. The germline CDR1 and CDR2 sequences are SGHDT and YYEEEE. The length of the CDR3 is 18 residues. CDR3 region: CASSLAGVIQYNTGELFF. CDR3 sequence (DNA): TGTGCCAGCAGCTTGGCAGGGGTCATACAATACAACACCGGGGAGCTGTTTTTT.

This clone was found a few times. This CDR3 reads CASSQDVASGGEGEQYF. For the CDR3, the DNA is TGCGCCAGCAGCCAAGATGTCGCTAGCGGGGGGGAGGGCGAGCAGTACTTC. The rearrangement links TRBV4-1 to TRBJ2-7; 12 nucleotides align to TRBD2. Germline loops: CDR1 MGHRA, CDR2 YSYEKL. The CDR3 sequence is 17 residues long. Germline trimming cut 0 bases from V and 6 bases from J; bases unmatched to any gene: 9.

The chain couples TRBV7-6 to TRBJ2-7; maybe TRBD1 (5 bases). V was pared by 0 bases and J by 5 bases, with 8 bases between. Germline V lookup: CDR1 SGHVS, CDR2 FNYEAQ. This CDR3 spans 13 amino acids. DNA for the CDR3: TGTGCCAGCAGCTTAGCGGCCAGGGACGAGCAGTACTTC. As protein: CASSLAARDEQYF.

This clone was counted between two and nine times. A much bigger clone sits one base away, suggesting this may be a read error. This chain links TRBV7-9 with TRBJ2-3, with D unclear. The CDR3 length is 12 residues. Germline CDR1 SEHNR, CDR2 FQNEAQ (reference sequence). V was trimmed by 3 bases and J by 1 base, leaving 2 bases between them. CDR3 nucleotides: TGTGCCAGCAGCTTGGGCACAGATACGCAGTATTTT. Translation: CASSLGTDTQYF.

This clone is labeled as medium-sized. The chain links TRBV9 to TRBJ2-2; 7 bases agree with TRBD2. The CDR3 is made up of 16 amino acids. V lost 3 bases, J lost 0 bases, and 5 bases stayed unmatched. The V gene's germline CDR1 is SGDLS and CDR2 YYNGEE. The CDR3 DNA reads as TGTGCCAGCAGCGACGAACGGGAGGCGAACACCGGGGAGCTGTTTTTT. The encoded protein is CASSDEREANTGELFF.